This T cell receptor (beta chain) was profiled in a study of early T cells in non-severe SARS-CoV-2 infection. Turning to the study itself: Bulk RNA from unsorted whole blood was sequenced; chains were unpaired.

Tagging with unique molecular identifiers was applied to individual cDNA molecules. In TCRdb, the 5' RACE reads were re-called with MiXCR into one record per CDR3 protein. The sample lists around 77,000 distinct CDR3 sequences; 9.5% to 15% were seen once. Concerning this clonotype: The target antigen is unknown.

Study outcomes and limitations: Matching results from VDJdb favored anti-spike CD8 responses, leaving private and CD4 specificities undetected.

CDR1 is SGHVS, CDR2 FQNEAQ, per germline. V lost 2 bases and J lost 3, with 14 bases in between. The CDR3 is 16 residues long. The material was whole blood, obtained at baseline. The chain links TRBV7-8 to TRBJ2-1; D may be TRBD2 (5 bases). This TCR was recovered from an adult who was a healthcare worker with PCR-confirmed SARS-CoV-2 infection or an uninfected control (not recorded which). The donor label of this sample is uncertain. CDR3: CASSLRVTRIYNEQFF. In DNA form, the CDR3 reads TGTGCCAGCAGCTTAAGGGTTACTAGGATCTACAATGAGCAGTTCTTC.